Below, 18 T cell receptor beta chains from the same sample are listed, as sequenced in a study of blood T cell repertoires in COVID-19. Profiled with immunoSEQ multiplex PCR; TCRdb holds only in-frame clones, not every one. The repertoire holds more than 250,000 clones, with around 86% as singletons. Sequencing was carried out using peripheral blood. These receptors originate from a man in his forties or fifties with active or convalescent COVID-19.

The CDR3 protein is CASSFGHIRTDTQYF. As DNA, the CDR3 is TGCGCCAGCAGCTTTGGACACATCCGCACAGATACGCAGTATTTT. The chain employs TRBV5-1 and TRBJ2-3; TRBD1 might be the D (5 bases). V was shortened by 2 bases and J by 1 base, with 11 bases between the two germline ends. Per germline, CDR1 SGHRS and CDR2 YFSETQ. The CDR3 length is 15 residues. Full variable domain (rest looked up from reference TRBV5-1 and TRBJ2-3): KAGVTQTPRYLIKTRGQQVTLSCSPISGHRSVSWYQQTPGQGLQFLFEYFSETQRNKGNFPGRFSGRQFSNSRSEMNVSTLELGDSALYLCASSFGHIRTDTQYFGPGTRLTVL.

The J gene is TRBJ1-1, the V gene TRBV3-1 (or the pseudogene TRBV3-2); TRBD1 agrees at 8 bases. V was pared by 1 base and J by 8 bases, with 3 bases of the junction left unmatched. This CDR3 has 13 residues. From germline, CDR1 is LGHDT and CDR2 YNNKEL (reference sequence). The CDR3: CASSQGQGAEAFF. As DNA, the CDR3 is TGTGCCAGCAGCCAAGGGCAGGGGGCGGAAGCTTTCTTT.

The chain is built from TRBV18 and TRBJ1-2, with D perhaps matching TRBD1 (5 bases). This CDR3 is built from 13 residues. Trimming removed 3 bases from V and 2 bases from J, with 7 bases in between. Germline CDR1 KGHSH, CDR2 LQKENI. In nucleotides, the CDR3 is TGTGCCAGCTCACCGGGACTGAACTATGGCTACACCTTC. Translation gives CASSPGLNYGYTF.

V and J are TRBV7-6 and TRBJ2-3; 7 bases match TRBD1. Trimming cost V 5 bases and J 0 bases; bases outside gene matches: 8. Germline loops: CDR1 SGHVS, CDR2 FNYEAQ. There are 16 residues in the CDR3. The CDR3, as DNA: TGTGCCAGCAGCCCTACTGGGACAGCTAGCACAGATACGCAGTATTTT. Translation gives CASSPTGTASTDTQYF.

The chain links TRBV2 to TRBJ1-4; 9 bases are a match to TRBD1. Germline-derived CDR1 and CDR2 are SNHLY and FYNNEI. Trimming removed 6 bases from V and 11 bases from J; junction bases left unmatched: 13. This CDR3 has 15 residues. The CDR3 protein is CASSQPGTGLLKLFF. The CDR3 coding sequence is TGTGCCAGCAGCCAACCCGGGACAGGGTTGTTGAAACTGTTTTTT.

CDR3 nucleotide sequence: TGTGCCAGCAGCCTAACCTGGCAAGCGGGGGGCCGTACCGGGGAGCTGTTTTTT. Its protein is CASSLTWQAGGRTGELFF. The rearrangement uses TRBV3-1 (or the pseudogene TRBV3-2) and TRBJ2-2, with 9 positions matching TRBD2. With V trimmed by 4 bases and J by 5 bases, 14 bases remained unmatched. Germline V lookup: CDR1 LGHDT, CDR2 YNNKEL (reference sequence). This CDR3 comprises 18 residues.

The chain combines TRBV12-5 with TRBJ1-1; the D is unclear. Trimming left V 0 bases short and J 4 bases short, with 12 bases between. The CDR3 is 15 residues long. Germline assignment: CDR1 LGHNT and CDR2 FRNRAP. CDR3 loop: CASGLVLGRSTEAFF. Here the CDR3 DNA reads TGTGCTAGTGGTTTGGTACTAGGGAGGTCCACTGAAGCTTTCTTT.

This clone appeared a single time. The chain has TRBV7-6 and TRBJ1-1; perhaps TRBD1 as D (5 bases). Trimming shortened V by 5 bases and J by 2 bases, and 15 bases separated the two germline ends. The CDR3 is made up of 15 amino acids. Per germline, CDR1 SGHVS and CDR2 FNYEAQ. The CDR3 coding sequence is TGTGCCAGCAGCCCCCCTTTAACAGGAAACACTGAAGCTTTCTTT. Its translation is CASSPPLTGNTEAFF.

Here the CDR3 DNA reads TGTGCCTGGAGTGTACGTACTGGGGCCTCCGGGACTGAAGCTTTCTTT. Translated: CAWSVRTGASGTEAFF. The chain uses TRBV30 and TRBJ1-1; D is possibly TRBD1 (5 bases). The length of the CDR3 is 16 residues. The germline V gene has CDR1 GTSNPN and CDR2 SVGIG (reference sequence). Trimming left V 0 bases short and J 5 bases short, with 19 bases between.

This rearrangement joins TRBV5-4 to TRBJ1-2, with unresolved D. The CDR3 runs 13 residues. The V and J ends lost 3 bases and 8 bases respectively, with 14 bases between them. Germline V gene sequence: CDR1 SGHNT, CDR2 YYREEE (reference sequence). The CDR3 region has the DNA TGTGCCAGCAGCTCGTCCGGTCCGTTCGGCTACACCTTC. It yields the protein CASSSSGPFGYTF.

This clone has a single count. The chain carries TRBV3-1 (or the pseudogene TRBV3-2) and TRBJ1-1, with D maybe TRBD1 (5 bases). The CDR3 loop spans 14 amino acids. V dropped 0 bases and J dropped 7 bases, with 12 bases sitting between them. Germline V gene sequence: CDR1 LGHDT, CDR2 YNNKEL (reference sequence). CDR3 amino acids: CASSQDRDVGEAFF. For the CDR3, the DNA is TGTGCCAGCAGCCAAGACAGGGATGTGGGTGAAGCTTTCTTT.

The chain links TRBV5-1 to TRBJ2-7; 7 nucleotides align to TRBD2. V dropped 2 bases and J dropped 4; count of bases not matched to a gene: 6. The CDR3 is 14 amino acids. Germline V gene data show CDR1 as SGHRS and CDR2 as YFSETQ. The CDR3 DNA sequence: TGCGCCAGCAGCTTAGGCGGGAGATCGTACGAGCAGTACTTC. This sequence encodes CASSLGGRSYEQYF.

As for this clone: Since the CDR3 does not end with the conserved phenylalanine or tryptophan, this likely comes from a read error. V and J are TRBV4-3 and TRBJ1-1, with a possible D match to TRBD1 (5 bases). Trimming left V 1 base short and J 0 bases short, with 12 bases between. The CDR3 runs 16 residues. Germline lookup yields CDR1 LGHNA and CDR2 YSLEER. The CDR3 bases are TGCGCCAGCAGCCAAGGGACACAGACGTTGAACACTGAAGCTTTCCTT. Translation gives CASSQGTQTLNTEAFL.

This clone was seen a single time. The rearrangement uses TRBV5-8 and TRBJ1-5; tentative D call: TRBD1 (6 bases). This CDR3 has 14 residues. Between the trimmed V and J ends, which lost 6 bases and 1 base, there was a span of 11 bases. Germline CDR1 and CDR2: SGHTS and YDEGEE. The CDR3 DNA reads TGTGCCAGCAATGGCAGGGGCAGCAATCAGCCCCAGCATTTT. Translation: CASNGRGSNQPQHF.

This chain connects TRBV10-3 to TRBJ1-5, with 11 positions matching TRBD1. V dropped 10 bases and J dropped 6; count of bases not matched to a gene: 11. CDR3 size: 15 residues. The germline CDR1 and CDR2 sequences are ENHRY and SYGVKD. CDR3 bases: TGTGCCACCACCACCGGGACAGGGGGAGGTCAGCCCCAGCATTTT. Translation gives CATTTGTGGGQPQHF.

The chain uses TRBV28 and TRBJ2-7; 9 bases line up with TRBD2. The CDR3 length is 15 residues. V shed 5 bases, J shed 3 bases, and the junction held 8 bases outside the gene matches. The V gene's germline CDR1 is MDHEN and CDR2 SYDVKM. The CDR3 DNA sequence: TGTGCCAGCAGTCCTCCCTATAGCGGGGGCTACGAGCAGTACTTC. Amino acids: CASSPPYSGGYEQYF.

The V and J genes are TRBV28 and TRBJ1-5; D may be TRBD1 (5 bases). V lost 3 bases, J lost 0 bases, and 12 bases lay in between. From germline, CDR1 is MDHEN and CDR2 SYDVKM. The CDR3 spans 16 residues. The CDR3 region is CASSFPQDYSNQPQHF. Written as DNA, the CDR3 is TGTGCCAGCAGTTTTCCACAGGATTATAGCAATCAGCCCCAGCATTTT. Filled out from reference TRBV28 and TRBJ1-5, the complete variable domain reads DVKVTQSSRYLVKRTGEKVFLECVQDMDHENMFWYRQDPGLGLRLIYFSYDVKMKEKGDIPEGYSVSREKKERFSLILESASTNQTSMYLCASSFPQDYSNQPQHFGDGTRLSIL.

V usage is TRBV5-8 and J usage is TRBJ1-4; a possible D gene is TRBD1 (5 bases). The CDR3 is 15 residues long. Between the trimmed V and J ends, which lost 1 base and 3 bases, there was a span of 10 bases. Germline CDR1 is SGHTS and CDR2 is YDEGEE. DNA for the CDR3: TGTGCCAGCAGCTTGTATACAGGACCTAATGAAAAACTGTTTTTT. Its translation: CASSLYTGPNEKLFF.